This is a list of T cell receptor beta chains from one sample in a study of T cells in Graves' hyperthyroidism and ophthalmopathy. TCRdb re-called the multiplex PCR reads with MiXCR, one entry per CDR3 protein. This sample has roughly 420,000 distinct CDR3 sequences, with around 14% found just once. Input material: blood. The receptors shown here come from a woman younger than 30 with Graves' hyperthyroidism. Each CDR3 is given with its conserved first and last residue. The D gene is left open where the match is weak. Where a row states a size, it is once, few, many or the class of an expanded clone; other rows omit it.

clone size: many
J gene: TRBJ2-1
D gene: NA
V gene: TRBV11-3
CDR3 DNA: TGTGCCAGCAGCTTAGGGGACGGGGCTTATCCCCCGGGGTCCTACAATGAGCAGTTCTTC
CDR3 protein: CASSLGDGAYPPGSYNEQFF

clone size: few
J gene: TRBJ1-5
D gene: TRBD1
V gene: TRBV20-1
CDR3 DNA: TGCAGTGCTAGCGGTAAGACAGGGGGCAATCAGCCCCAGCATTTT
CDR3 protein: CSASGKTGGNQPQHF

clone size: many
J gene: TRBJ2-1
D gene: NA
V gene: TRBV5-8
CDR3 DNA: TGTGCCAGCAGCCTCATGGGACTTAGTGGCAATGAGCAGTTCTTC
CDR3 protein: CASSLMGLSGNEQFF

clone size: many
J gene: TRBJ1-2
D gene: NA
V gene: TRBV29-1
CDR3 DNA: TGCAGCGGGCGGGAGCGCTATGGCTACACCTTC
CDR3 protein: CSGRERYGYTF

clone size: few
J gene: TRBJ1-3
D gene: NA
V gene: TRBV5-6
CDR3 DNA: TGTGCCAGCAGCTTGGCCAAGAGCAGCTACTCTGGAAACACCATATATTTT
CDR3 protein: CASSLAKSSYSGNTIYF

clone size: NA
J gene: TRBJ1-3
D gene: TRBD1
V gene: TRBV6-1
CDR3 DNA: TGTGCCAGCAGTGGCGGACAGGGACGCTCTGGAAACACCATATATTTT
CDR3 protein: CASSGGQGRSGNTIYF

clone size: NA
J gene: TRBJ1-5
D gene: NA
V gene: TRBV2
CDR3 DNA: TGTGCCAGCAGTGAATTTAGGGAAGGCAATCAGCCCCAGCATTTT
CDR3 protein: CASSEFREGNQPQHF

clone size: few
J gene: TRBJ2-1
D gene: TRBD1
V gene: TRBV5-1
CDR3 DNA: TGCGCCAGCAGTCAGGGACAGGGGTCCTACAATGAGCAGTTCTTC
CDR3 protein: CASSQGQGSYNEQFF

clone size: few
J gene: TRBJ2-1
D gene: NA
V gene: TRBV11-3
CDR3 DNA: TGTGCCAGCAGCTTGGATCTAGCGCGACATAATGAGCAGTTCTTC
CDR3 protein: CASSLDLARHNEQFF

clone size: few
J gene: TRBJ1-1
D gene: NA
V gene: TRBV7-3
CDR3 DNA: TGTGCCAGCAGCTTAAGCGCCGCCGGTGAAGCTTTCTTT
CDR3 protein: CASSLSAAGEAFF

clone size: NA
J gene: TRBJ2-7
D gene: NA
V gene: TRBV9
CDR3 DNA: TGTGCCAGCAGCGTAGGGATCGGCGACCTTGGGTGGGCCTACGAGCAGTACTTC
CDR3 protein: CASSVGIGDLGWAYEQYF

clone size: few
J gene: TRBJ2-3
D gene: NA
V gene: TRBV5-1
CDR3 DNA: TGCGCCAGCAGCTTGGAACGCGGGATTAGCACAGATACGCAGTATTTT
CDR3 protein: CASSLERGISTDTQYF

clone size: many
J gene: TRBJ1-2
D gene: TRBD1
V gene: TRBV12-3/TRBV12-4
CDR3 DNA: TGTGCCGGCAGTATCTCCCAGGGGGCGTACTATGGCTACACCTTC
CDR3 protein: CAGSISQGAYYGYTF

clone size: NA
J gene: TRBJ2-7
D gene: NA
V gene: TRBV4-1
CDR3 DNA: TGCGCCAGCAGCCAGGAGGAGACAGTATCCTACGAGCAGTACTTC
CDR3 protein: CASSQEETVSYEQYF

clone size: NA
J gene: TRBJ2-2
D gene: NA
V gene: TRBV7-9
CDR3 DNA: TGTGCCAGCAGCCCCCAGTCTGGACATCTTACCGGGGAGCTGTTTTTT
CDR3 protein: CASSPQSGHLTGELFF

clone size: many
J gene: TRBJ1-5
D gene: NA
V gene: TRBV6-2/TRBV6-3
CDR3 DNA: TGTGCCAGCAGTGACAGCAATCAGCCCCAGCATTTT
CDR3 protein: CASSDSNQPQHF

clone size: many
J gene: TRBJ1-2
D gene: TRBD1
V gene: TRBV20-1
CDR3 DNA: TGCAGTGCTAGAGCGACAGGGGGCGCGGAAGGAGGCTACACCTTC
CDR3 protein: CSARATGGAEGGYTF

clone size: few
J gene: TRBJ2-7
D gene: TRBD2
V gene: TRBV19
CDR3 DNA: TGTGCCAGTAGTATACGGCCGGGACTAGCGGGAGTTGGGCTGGAGTACGAGCAGTACTTC
CDR3 protein: CASSIRPGLAGVGLEYEQYF

clone size: few
J gene: TRBJ2-1
D gene: TRBD1
V gene: TRBV7-3
CDR3 DNA: TGTGCCAGCAGCCAAGACAGGGTTGGTTCTGAGCAGTTCTTC
CDR3 protein: CASSQDRVGSEQFF

clone size: NA
J gene: TRBJ2-3
D gene: TRBD1
V gene: TRBV6-1
CDR3 DNA: TGTGCCAGCAGGGGGACAGGGTTCCGCACAGATACGCAGTATTTT
CDR3 protein: CASRGTGFRTDTQYF

clone size: NA
J gene: TRBJ2-7
D gene: TRBD1
V gene: TRBV20-1
CDR3 DNA: TGCAGTGCTAGCCCCGACAGGGGGCGGATCCACGAGCAGTACTTC
CDR3 protein: CSASPDRGRIHEQYF

clone size: many
J gene: TRBJ2-7
D gene: TRBD2
V gene: TRBV6-1
CDR3 DNA: TGTGCCAGCAGTTATACTAGCGCCTCCTACGAGCAGTACTTC
CDR3 protein: CASSYTSASYEQYF

clone size: NA
J gene: TRBJ2-1
D gene: TRBD2
V gene: TRBV15
CDR3 DNA: TGTGCCACCAGCAGAGATTATGCCGGGACTAGAAAAACCAATGAGCAGTTCTTC
CDR3 protein: CATSRDYAGTRKTNEQFF

clone size: NA
J gene: TRBJ1-1
D gene: TRBD1
V gene: TRBV7-9
CDR3 DNA: TGTGCCAGCAGCCCAGACAGGGGGACCACTGAAGCTTTCTTT
CDR3 protein: CASSPDRGTTEAFF

clone size: few
J gene: TRBJ1-1
D gene: TRBD1
V gene: TRBV29-1
CDR3 DNA: TGCAGCGCATGGACAGGGACCACTGAAGCTTTCTTT
CDR3 protein: CSAWTGTTEAFF

clone size: many
J gene: TRBJ2-1
D gene: TRBD2
V gene: TRBV9
CDR3 DNA: TGTGCCAGCAGCGTAGGCCCTCGAGGTAGCGGGGGGAGGGGGAATGAGCAGTTCTTC
CDR3 protein: CASSVGPRGSGGRGNEQFF

clone size: few
J gene: TRBJ2-7
D gene: TRBD2
V gene: TRBV24-1
CDR3 DNA: TGTGCCACCTTAGCGGGAGGGCCATACGAGCAGTACTTC
CDR3 protein: CATLAGGPYEQYF

clone size: many
J gene: TRBJ2-7
D gene: TRBD1
V gene: TRBV29-1
CDR3 DNA: TGCAGCGTCGGGAGACAGGGGGACCGCGAGCAGTACTTC
CDR3 protein: CSVGRQGDREQYF

clone size: many
J gene: TRBJ2-1
D gene: TRBD2
V gene: TRBV6-2/TRBV6-3
CDR3 DNA: TGTGCCAGCAGTTACTCGCTTTCCGGGGGGGGGGCCCTCCAGTACCGGAATGAGCAGTTCTTC
CDR3 protein: CASSYSLSGGGALQYRNEQFF

clone size: many
J gene: TRBJ1-4
D gene: NA
V gene: TRBV5-1
CDR3 DNA: TGCGCCAGCAGCTCTGGTGGGTCTAATGAAAAACTGTTTTTT
CDR3 protein: CASSSGGSNEKLFF

clone size: few
J gene: TRBJ1-2
D gene: NA
V gene: TRBV4-1
CDR3 DNA: TGCGCCAGCAGCCAAGACCAAGGTACGGGATCCTATGGCTACACCTTC
CDR3 protein: CASSQDQGTGSYGYTF

clone size: few
J gene: TRBJ2-7
D gene: TRBD1
V gene: TRBV7-9
CDR3 DNA: TGTGCCAGCAGCCCCGGTGCAGGACAGGGATACGAGCAGTACTTC
CDR3 protein: CASSPGAGQGYEQYF

clone size: NA
J gene: TRBJ2-6
D gene: TRBD1
V gene: TRBV24-1
CDR3 DNA: TGTGCCACCAGTGACTCCGGGACAGCATTACAATCTGGGGCCAACGTCCTGACTTTC
CDR3 protein: CATSDSGTALQSGANVLTF

clone size: once
J gene: TRBJ2-5
D gene: NA
V gene: TRBV5-1
CDR3 DNA: TGCGCCAGCAGCTTGGAGGGCGAGGAGACCCAGTACTTC
CDR3 protein: CASSLEGEETQYF

clone size: NA
J gene: TRBJ2-2
D gene: NA
V gene: TRBV4-1
CDR3 DNA: TGCGCCAGCAGCCAAGATTCAGGGACCGGGGAGCTGTTTTTT
CDR3 protein: CASSQDSGTGELFF

clone size: NA
J gene: TRBJ2-7
D gene: TRBD2
V gene: TRBV20-1
CDR3 DNA: TGCAGTGCTAGAGTCGGGACTAGGGCCTACGAGCAGTACTTC
CDR3 protein: CSARVGTRAYEQYF

clone size: many
J gene: TRBJ2-7
D gene: TRBD2
V gene: TRBV2
CDR3 DNA: TGTGCCAGCGCGGGACTAGCGGTCTACGAGCAGTACTTC
CDR3 protein: CASAGLAVYEQYF

clone size: NA
J gene: TRBJ1-6
D gene: NA
V gene: TRBV11-2
CDR3 DNA: TGTGCCAGCAGCTTAGATGGGCGGGGGGCGAATCCCTCACCCCTCCACTTT
CDR3 protein: CASSLDGRGANPSPLHF

clone size: many
J gene: TRBJ2-3
D gene: TRBD1
V gene: TRBV5-1
CDR3 DNA: TGCGCCAGCAGCCCGACAGGGGGCCTAGCCCCCACAGATACGCAGTATTTT
CDR3 protein: CASSPTGGLAPTDTQYF

clone size: once
J gene: TRBJ2-4
D gene: TRBD2
V gene: TRBV28
CDR3 DNA: TGTGCCAGCAGTTCCCTGCTAGCGGGGGGGCGGGACATTCAGTACTTC
CDR3 protein: CASSSLLAGGRDIQYF

clone size: many
J gene: TRBJ1-5
D gene: NA
V gene: TRBV28
CDR3 DNA: TGTGCCAGCAGTCACCACAGGACACGGGGTGCTGAGCCCCAGCATTTT
CDR3 protein: CASSHHRTRGAEPQHF

clone size: few
J gene: TRBJ2-7
D gene: NA
V gene: TRBV29-1
CDR3 DNA: TGCAGCGTTGAGGCCAGTAACTCCTACGAGCAGTACTTC
CDR3 protein: CSVEASNSYEQYF

clone size: NA
J gene: TRBJ2-1
D gene: TRBD2
V gene: TRBV7-9
CDR3 DNA: TGTGCCAGCAGCCCTGACGGGGGGGCAACTCAGAATGAGCAGTTCTTC
CDR3 protein: CASSPDGGATQNEQFF

clone size: many
J gene: TRBJ2-5
D gene: TRBD1
V gene: TRBV24-1
CDR3 DNA: TGTGCCACCAGTGACAGGACAGGACAAGAGACCCAGTACTTC
CDR3 protein: CATSDRTGQETQYF

clone size: NA
J gene: TRBJ1-4
D gene: NA
V gene: TRBV19
CDR3 DNA: TGTGCCAGTAGTAAGGGGGCAACTAATGAAAAACTGTTTTTT
CDR3 protein: CASSKGATNEKLFF

clone size: many
J gene: TRBJ1-1
D gene: NA
V gene: TRBV28
CDR3 DNA: TGTGCCAGCAGGGCTGGGGGCGAGAGGACTGAAGCTTTCTTT
CDR3 protein: CASRAGGERTEAFF

clone size: few
J gene: TRBJ2-7
D gene: NA
V gene: TRBV10-1
CDR3 DNA: TGCGCCAGCGGATCGGGGGATACCTACGAGCAGTACTTC
CDR3 protein: CASGSGDTYEQYF

clone size: few
J gene: TRBJ1-2
D gene: NA
V gene: TRBV7-9
CDR3 DNA: TGTGCCAGCAGCTTACGGGTGGACGGCTACACCTTC
CDR3 protein: CASSLRVDGYTF

clone size: many
J gene: TRBJ2-1
D gene: NA
V gene: TRBV7-9
CDR3 DNA: TGTGCCAGCAGCCACACAAGGGACAATGAGCAGTTCTTC
CDR3 protein: CASSHTRDNEQFF

clone size: many
J gene: TRBJ2-1
D gene: NA
V gene: TRBV7-9
CDR3 DNA: TGTGCCAGCAGCTTATCCGGGGATGCTTCCAATGAGCAGTTCTTC
CDR3 protein: CASSLSGDASNEQFF

clone size: NA
J gene: TRBJ2-6
D gene: NA
V gene: TRBV9
CDR3 DNA: TGTGCCAGCAGTCCTCAGGAGGGCACTGGGGCCAACGTCCTGACTTTC
CDR3 protein: CASSPQEGTGANVLTF